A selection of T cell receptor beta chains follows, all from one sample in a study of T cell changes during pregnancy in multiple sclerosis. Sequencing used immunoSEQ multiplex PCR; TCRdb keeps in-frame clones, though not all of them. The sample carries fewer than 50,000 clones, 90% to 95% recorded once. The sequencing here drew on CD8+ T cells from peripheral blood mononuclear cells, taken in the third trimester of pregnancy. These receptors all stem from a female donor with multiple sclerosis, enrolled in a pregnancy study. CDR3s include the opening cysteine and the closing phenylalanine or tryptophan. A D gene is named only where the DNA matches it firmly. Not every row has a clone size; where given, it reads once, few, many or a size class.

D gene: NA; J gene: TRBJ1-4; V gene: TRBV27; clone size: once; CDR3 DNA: TGTGCCAGCAGCCGCTGGGAGGGTAATGAAAAACTGTTTTTT; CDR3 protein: CASSRWEGNEKLFF
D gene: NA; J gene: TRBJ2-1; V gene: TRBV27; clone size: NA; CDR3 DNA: TGTGCCAGCACCCATCCGAGCGGCAATGAGCAGTTCTTC; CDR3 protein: CASTHPSGNEQFF
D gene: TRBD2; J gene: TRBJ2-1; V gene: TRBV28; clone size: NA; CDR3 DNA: TGTGCCAGCAGTTTCGGGTTCGGGGGGGGGCCCTACAATGAGCAGTTCTTC; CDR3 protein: CASSFGFGGGPYNEQFF
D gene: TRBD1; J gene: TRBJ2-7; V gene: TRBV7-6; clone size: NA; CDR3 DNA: TGTGCCAGCAGCAACACCGGGACAGGGGGCCAGCAGTACTTC; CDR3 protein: CASSNTGTGGQQYF
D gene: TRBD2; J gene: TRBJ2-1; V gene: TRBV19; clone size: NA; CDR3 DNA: TGTGCCAGTAGGACCGGGACTAGGGGACACAATGAGCAGTTCTTC; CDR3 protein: CASRTGTRGHNEQFF
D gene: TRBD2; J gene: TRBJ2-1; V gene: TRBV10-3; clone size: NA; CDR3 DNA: TGTGCCGTAGGGGGGAGCGGGAGTGGCGATGAGCAGTTCTTC; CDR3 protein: CAVGGSGSGDEQFF
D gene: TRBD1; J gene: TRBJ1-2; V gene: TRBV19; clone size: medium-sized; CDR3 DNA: TGTGCCAGTAGCCACGGGACAGGGCGGAAGGGCTACACCTTC; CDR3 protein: CASSHGTGRKGYTF
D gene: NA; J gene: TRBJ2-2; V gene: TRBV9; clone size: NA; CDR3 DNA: TGTGCCAGCAGCCAACTTAACACCGGGGAGCTGTTTTTT; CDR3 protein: CASSQLNTGELFF
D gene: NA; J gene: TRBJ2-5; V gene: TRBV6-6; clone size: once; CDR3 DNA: TGTGCCAGCAGTTCAGGGGAGACCCAGTACTTC; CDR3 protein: CASSSGETQYF
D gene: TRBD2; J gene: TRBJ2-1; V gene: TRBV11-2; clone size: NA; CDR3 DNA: TGTGCCAGCAGCTCACTAGCGGGAGGGATAAATGAGCAGTTCTTC; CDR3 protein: CASSSLAGGINEQFF
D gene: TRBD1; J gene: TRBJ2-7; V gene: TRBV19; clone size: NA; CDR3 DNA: TGTGCCAGTAGTCCCGCCGGGACAGCTTCCTACGAGCAGTACTTC; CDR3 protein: CASSPAGTASYEQYF
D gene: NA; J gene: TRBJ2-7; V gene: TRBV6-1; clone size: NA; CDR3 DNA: TGTGCCAGCAGTGAAGGTGGCAATGCCTACGAGCAGTACTTC; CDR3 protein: CASSEGGNAYEQYF
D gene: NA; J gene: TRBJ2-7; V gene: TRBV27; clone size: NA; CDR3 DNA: TGTGCCACGAAAGCAGGTCCCGCCTACGAGCAGTACTTC; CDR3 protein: CATKAGPAYEQYF
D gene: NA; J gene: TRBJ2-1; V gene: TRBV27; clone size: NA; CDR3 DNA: TGTGCCAGCAGTTTGAGCTCCTACAATGAGCAGTTCTTC; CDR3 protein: CASSLSSYNEQFF
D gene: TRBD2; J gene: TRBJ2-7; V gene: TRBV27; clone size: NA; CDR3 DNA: TGTGCCAGCAGTTTCGCTAGCGGAGTATACGAGCAGTACTTC; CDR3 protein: CASSFASGVYEQYF
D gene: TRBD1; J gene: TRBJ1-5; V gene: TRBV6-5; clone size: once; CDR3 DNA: TGTGCCAGCAGCCCAGGGGGGTTTAGCAATCAGCCCCAGCATTTT; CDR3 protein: CASSPGGFSNQPQHF
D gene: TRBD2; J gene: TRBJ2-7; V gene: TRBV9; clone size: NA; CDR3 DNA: TGTGCCAGCAGCGAAGCGGTGGCTAGCGGGAGGGGTTCCGAGCAGTACTTC; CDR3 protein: CASSEAVASGRGSEQYF
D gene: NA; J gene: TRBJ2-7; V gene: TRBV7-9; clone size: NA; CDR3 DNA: TGTGCCAGCAGCTTAGACAGTTTCTACGAGCAGTACTTC; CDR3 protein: CASSLDSFYEQYF
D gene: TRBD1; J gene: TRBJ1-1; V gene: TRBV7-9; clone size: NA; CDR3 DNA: TGTGCCAGCAGCTTCCCACAGGGGCGGAACACTGAAGCTTTCTTT; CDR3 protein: CASSFPQGRNTEAFF
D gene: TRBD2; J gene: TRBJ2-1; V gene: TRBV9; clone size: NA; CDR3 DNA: TGTGCCAGCAGCCTCAGCGGGACTTCCTACAATGAGCAGTTCTTC; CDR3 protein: CASSLSGTSYNEQFF
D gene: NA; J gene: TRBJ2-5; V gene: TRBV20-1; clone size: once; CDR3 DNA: TGCAGTGCAATGGGAGGGGGGACCCAGTACTTC; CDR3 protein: CSAMGGGTQYF
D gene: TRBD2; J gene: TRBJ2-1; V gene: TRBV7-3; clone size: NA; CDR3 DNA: TGTGCCAGCAGCTCTTGGGGCGGGAGCCACAATGAGCAGTTCTTC; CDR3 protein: CASSSWGGSHNEQFF
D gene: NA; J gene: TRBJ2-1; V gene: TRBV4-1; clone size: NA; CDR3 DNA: TGCGCCAGCAGCCATTCCGATAGCGGCAATGAGCAGTTCTTC; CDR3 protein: CASSHSDSGNEQFF
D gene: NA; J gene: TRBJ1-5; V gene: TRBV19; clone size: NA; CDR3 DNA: TGTGCCACCCGGAAGGGGCCGGGCAATCAGCCCCAGCATTTT; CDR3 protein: CATRKGPGNQPQHF
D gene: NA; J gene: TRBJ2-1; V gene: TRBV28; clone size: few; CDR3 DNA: TGTGCCAGCAGCCCCACCAGGGGGGTGTACAATGAGCAGTTCTTC; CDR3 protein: CASSPTRGVYNEQFF
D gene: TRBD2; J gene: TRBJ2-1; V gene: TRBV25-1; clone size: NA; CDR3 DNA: TGTGCCAGCAGTAGGACTAGCGGGAACCGGAACAATGAGCAGTTCTTC; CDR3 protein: CASSRTSGNRNNEQFF
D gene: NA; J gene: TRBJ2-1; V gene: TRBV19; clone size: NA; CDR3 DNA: TGTGCCAGTAGTATCTCTTCCAATGAGCAGTTCTTC; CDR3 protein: CASSISSNEQFF
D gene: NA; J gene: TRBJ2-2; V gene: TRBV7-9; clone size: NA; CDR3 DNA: TGTGCCAGCAGCTTTCGGACAGTCTACACCGGGGAGCTGTTTTTT; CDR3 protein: CASSFRTVYTGELFF
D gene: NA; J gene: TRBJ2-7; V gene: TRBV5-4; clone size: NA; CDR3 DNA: TGTGCCAGCAGCCCGTGGGGCCAGGAGCAGTACTTC; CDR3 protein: CASSPWGQEQYF
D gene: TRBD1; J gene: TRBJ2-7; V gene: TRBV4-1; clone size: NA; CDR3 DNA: TGCGCCAGCAGCCTCAGGGCAGGGGGCACCTACGAGCAGTACTTC; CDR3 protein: CASSLRAGGTYEQYF
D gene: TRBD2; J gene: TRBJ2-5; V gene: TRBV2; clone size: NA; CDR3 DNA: TGTGCCAGCAGTGAACTGGCTAGCGGGGCCACCGAGACCCAGTACTTC; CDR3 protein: CASSELASGATETQYF
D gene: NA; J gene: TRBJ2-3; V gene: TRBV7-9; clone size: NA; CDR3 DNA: TGTGCCAGCAGCTTAGGGTCGGATAGCCCCTGGTCGCAGTATTTT; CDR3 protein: CASSLGSDSPWSQYF
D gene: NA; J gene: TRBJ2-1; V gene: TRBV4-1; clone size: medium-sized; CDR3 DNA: TGCGCCAGCAGGGGGAGGCGGGGCTCCTACAATGAGCAGTTCTTC; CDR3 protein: CASRGRRGSYNEQFF
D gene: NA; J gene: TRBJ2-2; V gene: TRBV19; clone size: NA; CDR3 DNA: TGTGCCAGTAGTATATCCGGCGGAACCACCGGGGAGCTGTTTTTT; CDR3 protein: CASSISGGTTGELFF
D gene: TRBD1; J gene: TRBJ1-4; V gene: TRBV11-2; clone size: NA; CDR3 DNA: TGTGCCAGCAGCTTACTTGAGGACAGGGTTAGTGAAAAACTGTTTTTT; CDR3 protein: CASSLLEDRVSEKLFF
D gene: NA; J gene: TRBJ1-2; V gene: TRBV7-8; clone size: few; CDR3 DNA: TGTGCCAGCAGCTTAGCGATAATAGACTCTAACTATGGCTACACCTTC; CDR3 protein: CASSLAIIDSNYGYTF
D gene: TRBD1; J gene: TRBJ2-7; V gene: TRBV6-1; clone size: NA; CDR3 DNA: TGTGCCAGCAGTTGGGACAGCCCGCCCTACGAGCAGTACTTC; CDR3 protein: CASSWDSPPYEQYF
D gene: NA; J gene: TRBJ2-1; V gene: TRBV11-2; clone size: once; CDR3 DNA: TGTGCCAGCAGCTTGGGACTTCACAATGAGCAGTTCTTC; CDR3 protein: CASSLGLHNEQFF
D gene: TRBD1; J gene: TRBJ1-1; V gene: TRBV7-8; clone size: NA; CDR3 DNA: TGTGCCAGCAGCTTCCGGGACAGAAACACTGAAGCTTTCTTT; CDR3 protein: CASSFRDRNTEAFF
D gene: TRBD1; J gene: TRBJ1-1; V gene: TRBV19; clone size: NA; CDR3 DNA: TGTGCCAGTAGTAGACAGGGGAACACTGAAGCTTTCTTT; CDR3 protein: CASSRQGNTEAFF
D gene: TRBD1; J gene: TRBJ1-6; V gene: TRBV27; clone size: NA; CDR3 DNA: TGTGCCAGCAGCCTAACAGGCAGGGGGGATTCACCCCTCCACTTT; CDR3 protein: CASSLTGRGDSPLHF
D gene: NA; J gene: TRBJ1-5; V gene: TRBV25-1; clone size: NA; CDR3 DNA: TGTGCCAGCAGTGGGAGTGGTCAGCCCCAGCATTTT; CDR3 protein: CASSGSGQPQHF
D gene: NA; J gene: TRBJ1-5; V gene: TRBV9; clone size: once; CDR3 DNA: TGTGCCAGCAGCGTAAGCTCATTCGGGCAGCCCCAGCATTTT; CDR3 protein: CASSVSSFGQPQHF
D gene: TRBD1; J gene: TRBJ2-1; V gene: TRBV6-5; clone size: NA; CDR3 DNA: TGTGCCAGCAGTCGAACAGGGGGAATAAACAATGAGCAGTTCTTC; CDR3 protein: CASSRTGGINNEQFF
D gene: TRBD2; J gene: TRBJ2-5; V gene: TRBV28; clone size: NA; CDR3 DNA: TGTGCCAGCAGTCCTCCGGGACTAGCTTTCGGAGAGACCCAGTACTTC; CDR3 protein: CASSPPGLAFGETQYF